Each of the 4 T cell receptor beta chains below was sequenced from the same sample in a study of cytomegalovirus exposure and HLA in healthy donors. In the PCR, 60 Vbeta and 13 Jbeta primers were used. Sequenced by immunoSEQ multiplex PCR; TCRdb stores in-frame clones only, minus some. The sample consists of 180,000 or so clones, approximately 84% of them appearing once. The sample comprised PBMCs. The receptors shown here come from a woman aged 50 to 60 in good health and CMV-seropositive.

This clone was seen only a few times. V is TRBV30 and J is TRBJ1-4; 7 bases map to TRBD1. There are 16 residues in the CDR3. Per germline, CDR1 GTSNPN and CDR2 SVGIG (reference sequence). Germline trimming cut 3 bases from V and 7 bases from J; bases unmatched to any gene: 14. The CDR3 region is CAWSLTSRRGVEKLFF. For the CDR3, the DNA is TGTGCCTGGAGCTTAACGAGTCGCAGGGGGGTTGAAAAACTGTTTTTT. The full variable domain, completed using reference TRBV30 and TRBJ1-4, is SQTIHQWPATLVQPVGSPLSLECTVEGTSNPNLYWYRQAAGRGLQLLFYSVGIGQISSEVPQNLSASRPQDRQFILSSKKLLLSDSGFYLCAWSLTSRRGVEKLFFGSGTQLSVL.

The genes are TRBV30 and TRBJ1-3; D is ambiguous. Germline CDR1 GTSNPN, CDR2 SVGIG (reference sequence). V lost 5 bases to trimming and J lost 0 bases, with 11 bases between them. The CDR3 has 14 residues. The CDR3 coding sequence is TGTGCCTGGGGACGGGAAAGCTCTGGAAACACCATATATTTT. This codes for CAWGRESSGNTIYF.

The V and J genes are TRBV7-2 and TRBJ2-1; weak D call: TRBD2 (6 bases). This CDR3 contains 16 residues. Between the trimmed V and J ends, which lost 5 bases and 6 bases, there was a span of 20 bases. Per germline, CDR1 SGHTA and CDR2 FQGNSA. The CDR3 DNA is TGTGCCAGCAGCCTCGGTGGGACTTGGCCGCCCAATGAGCAGTTCTTC. This codes for CASSLGGTWPPNEQFF.

This chain connects TRBV7-9 to TRBJ1-2; 10 positions match TRBD1. The CDR3 totals 16 residues. J was trimmed by 2 bases and V by 1 base; bases with no gene match: 4. The germline CDR1 and CDR2 sequences are SEHNR and FQNEAQ (reference sequence). DNA for the CDR3: TGTGCCAGCAGCTTAGGCGGGACAGGGGAGAACTATGGCTACACCTTC. As protein: CASSLGGTGENYGYTF.